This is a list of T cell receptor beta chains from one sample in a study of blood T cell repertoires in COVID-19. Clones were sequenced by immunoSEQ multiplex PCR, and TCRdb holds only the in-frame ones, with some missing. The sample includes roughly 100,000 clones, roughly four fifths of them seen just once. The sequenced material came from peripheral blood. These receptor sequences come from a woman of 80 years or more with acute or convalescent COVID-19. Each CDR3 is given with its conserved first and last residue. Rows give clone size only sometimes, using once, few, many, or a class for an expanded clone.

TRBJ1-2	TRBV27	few	CASSLPGGYGYTF
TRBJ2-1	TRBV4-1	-	CASSQDEGLALNEQFF
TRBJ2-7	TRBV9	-	CASSVGTGKSYEQYF
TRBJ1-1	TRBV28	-	CASSPAGGNTEAFF
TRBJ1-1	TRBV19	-	CASSIPYRNTEAFF
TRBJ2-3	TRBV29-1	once	CSVEGGGSF
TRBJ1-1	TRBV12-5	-	CASGWQGDTEAFF
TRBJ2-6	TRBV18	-	CASSLPGAGANVLTF
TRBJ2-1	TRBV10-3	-	CAISDPTLSPNEQFF
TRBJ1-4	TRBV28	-	CASSPQGLGWEKLFF
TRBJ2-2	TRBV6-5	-	CAIKGRGPGELFF
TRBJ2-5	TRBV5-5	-	CASSLGPGTGFRETQYF
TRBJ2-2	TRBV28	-	CASSSLRDSNTGELFF
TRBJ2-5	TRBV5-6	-	CASSSWTVQETQYF
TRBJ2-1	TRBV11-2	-	CASSFSGREDNEQFF
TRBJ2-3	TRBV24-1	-	CATSEPDRGGTDTQYF
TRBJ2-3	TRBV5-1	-	CASSLRLAGGTDTQYF
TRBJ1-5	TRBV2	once	CASSGAERGLQHF
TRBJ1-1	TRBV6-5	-	CASSYNNRVDTEAFF
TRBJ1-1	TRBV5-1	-	CASSSGQPNTEAFF
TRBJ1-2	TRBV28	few	CASSFGTTNYGYTF
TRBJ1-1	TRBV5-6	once	CASSLRLRRGTEAFF
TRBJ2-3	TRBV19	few	CASSELADTQYF
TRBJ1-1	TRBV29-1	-	CSAPRLSGTEAFF
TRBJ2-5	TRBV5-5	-	CASSLNSRGPRSETQYF
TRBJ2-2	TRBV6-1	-	CASSATPSGAIDGELFF
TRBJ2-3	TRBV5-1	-	CASSLGPGRTDTQYF
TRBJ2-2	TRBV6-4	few	CASRDREAGELFF
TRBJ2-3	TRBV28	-	CASSLSAAMLDTQYF
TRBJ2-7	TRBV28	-	CASSPLSGNPYEQYF
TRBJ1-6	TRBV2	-	CASSEAGPSSYNSPLHF
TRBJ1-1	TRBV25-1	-	CASWNGQGMNTEAFF